The 3 T cell receptor beta chains listed next were all sequenced from one sample in a study of cytomegalovirus exposure and HLA in healthy donors. Vbeta (60) and Jbeta (13) primers were used in the PCR. This table comes from immunoSEQ multiplex PCR, and its TCRdb copy is limited to in-frame clones, with some not included. The sample lists 150,000 to 200,000 clones, about 80% occurring once. The sample taken for sequencing was PBMCs. The source is a woman between 35 and 50 years old in good health and CMV-seronegative.

Note on this clone: A junction boundary mismatches the germline segment, possibly from a read error. The rearrangement joins TRBV19 to TRBJ2-4, with 9 nucleotides matching TRBD2. The CDR3 covers 21 residues. Germline V gene data show CDR1 as LNHDA and CDR2 as SQIVND (reference sequence). CDR3 sequence: CASSPGRLSGGTREAKNSQYF. The CDR3 bases are TGTGCCAGTAGTCCAGGCCGGCTTAGCGGGGGCACTCGAGAAGCCAAAAACAGTCAGTACTTC.

This clone has a handful of counts. J is TRBJ1-1 and V is TRBV23-1, with D tentatively TRBD1 (5 bases). TRBV23-1 is flagged as an ORF with uncertain function. This CDR3 spans 14 amino acids. The ends were cut back, 2 bases at V and 2 bases at J, with 9 bases in the middle. The chain's CDR3 is CASSQETENTEAFF. CDR3 in DNA: TGCGCCAGCAGTCAAGAGACAGAAAACACTGAAGCTTTCTTT.

The V call is TRBV5-4, the J call TRBJ2-5; no clear D gene. Germline V gives CDR1 SGHNT, CDR2 YYREEE (reference sequence). The CDR3 length is 13 residues. Trimming left V 2 bases short and J 0 bases short, with 5 bases between. CDR3 DNA: TGTGCCAGCAGCTTCCCGGACCAAGAGACCCAGTACTTC. This codes for CASSFPDQETQYF.